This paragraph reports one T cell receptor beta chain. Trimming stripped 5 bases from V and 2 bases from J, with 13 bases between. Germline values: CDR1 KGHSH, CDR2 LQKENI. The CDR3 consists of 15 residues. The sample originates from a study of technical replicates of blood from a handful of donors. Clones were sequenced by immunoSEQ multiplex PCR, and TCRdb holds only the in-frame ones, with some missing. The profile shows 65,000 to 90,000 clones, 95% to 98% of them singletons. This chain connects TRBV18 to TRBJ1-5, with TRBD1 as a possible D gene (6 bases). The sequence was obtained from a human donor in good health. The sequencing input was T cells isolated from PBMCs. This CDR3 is CASSTAGVGNQPQHF. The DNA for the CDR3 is TGTGCCAGCTCAACTGCAGGGGTAGGCAATCAGCCCCAGCATTTT.